This TCR beta chain was captured by sequencing in a study of memory CD4+ T cells and cytomegalovirus serostatus. Study-wide background: Healthy Belgian adult donors included nine or ten CMV-positive and more than 20 CMV-negative people.

In the original workflow: After removing out-of-frame reads, around 2,100,000 distinct TCRbeta sequences remained. TCRdb's table, derived via immunoSEQ multiplex PCR, lists solely in-frame clones and lacks some. V, J and clone size were drawn from that table, and D and trimming were deduced from the DNA. Of tens of thousands of clones listed, roughly 77% are singletons. Broader study findings: Repertoires predicted CMV serostatus with median bootstrapped AUC of about 0.96.

A remark on this clone: Its antigen is unknown.

Germline CDR1 and CDR2: LNHNV and YYDKDF (reference sequence). This CDR3 has 13 residues. V lost 0 bases, J lost 5 bases, and 7 bases lay in between. Single viable CD3+CD4+CD8-CD45RO+ cells were sorted as the memory CD4+ T cells. The chain combines TRBV15 with TRBJ1-1; D not resolved. The sample was memory CD4+ T cells from blood. The TCR originated in an adult in good health and CMV-seropositive. The CDR3 nucleotides are TGTGCCACCAGCAGAGATAGGGCGACTGAAGCTTTCTTT. Translated, it gives CATSRDRATEAFF.